This T cell receptor (beta chain) was observed in a study of CD8 T cells in Susac syndrome. The multiple sclerosis controls consisted of treatment-naive patients with relapsing-remitting disease, either stable or active. Random hexamers were used to reverse transcribe an amount of about 0.45 to 1 ug RNA. The amplification used immunoSEQ multiplex PCR on TCR beta CDR3; it spanned 54 Vbeta and 13 Jbeta. One entry per CDR3 protein, called by TCRdb with MiXCR from the immunoSEQ multiplex PCR reads. The repertoire holds under 350,000 distinct CDR3 sequences, with 92% as singletons. CDR3 length: 14 amino acids. The germline V gene has CDR1 LGHDT and CDR2 YNNKEL (reference sequence). V shed 0 bases and J shed 6 bases, with 9 bases lying between them.

The V call is TRBV3-1, the J call TRBJ2-4; possible D gene TRBD1, 6 bases. Material for sequencing was CD4+ T cells from PBMCs. The clonotype was recovered from a human donor with multiple sclerosis. CDR3 sequence reads: CASSQDARGNIQYF. The CDR3 DNA is TGTGCCAGCAGCCAAGATGCCAGGGGAAACATTCAGTACTTC.